This passage covers 10 T cell receptor beta chains from one sample sequenced in a study of OX40 agonist ivuxolimab in advanced cancers. The assay was immunoSEQ multiplex PCR, and TCRdb's table has in-frame clones only and misses some. Of 25,000 to 35,000 clones listed, approximately 91% are singletons. Sequenced here: CD4+ or CD8+ T cells sorted from blood, sampled in a trial of the OX40 agonist ivuxolimab. The receptor source for this set is an adult with an advanced solid tumor such as melanoma, head and neck, liver or kidney cancer.

This clone occurred once. The chain links TRBV7-3 to TRBJ2-3; unclear D gene. The V end lost 5 bases, the J end lost 2 bases, and 14 bases lay between the germline ends. The CDR3 has 15 residues. Germline V CDR1 and CDR2: SGHTA, FQGTGA. CDR3 sequence reads: CASSPRTTNTDTQYF. Here the CDR3 DNA reads TGTGCCAGCAGCCCCAGGACCACGAACACAGATACGCAGTATTTT.

V is TRBV14 and J is TRBJ2-3, with a possible D match to TRBD2 (6 bases). The CDR3 loop spans 17 amino acids. In germline, CDR1 is SGHDN, CDR2 FVKESK. The germline V and J ends were trimmed by 0 bases and 2 bases, with 15 bases remaining between them. Here the CDR3 reads CASSQEAWGLYTDTQYF. As DNA, the CDR3 is TGTGCCAGCAGCCAAGAGGCATGGGGACTGTACACAGATACGCAGTATTTT.

V gene TRBV2 combines with J gene TRBJ2-3, with TRBD1 matching over 7 bases. Germline-derived CDR1 and CDR2 are SNHLY and FYNNEI. The CDR3 consists of 12 residues. V was pared by 6 bases and J by 3 bases, with 0 bases of the junction left unmatched. CDR3 sequence: CASRQGTDTQYF. The CDR3 bases are TGTGCCAGCAGACAGGGGACAGATACGCAGTATTTT.

The chain uses TRBV28 and TRBJ1-3, with D maybe TRBD1 (5 bases). Germline V CDR1 and CDR2: MDHEN, SYDVKM. This CDR3 comprises 14 residues. V was shortened by 6 bases and J by 7 bases, with 16 bases between the two germline ends. This chain's CDR3 is CASSTFGGGNTIYF. The CDR3 bases are TGTGCCAGCAGCACCTTCGGTGGGGGGAACACCATATATTTT.

The V gene is TRBV7-9, the J gene TRBJ2-2; D call uncertain. V was cut by 5 bases and J by 1 base, with 14 bases left in between. The CDR3 runs 16 residues. CDR1 and CDR2 from the germline V gene are SEHNR and FQNEAQ (reference sequence). The CDR3: CASSPLGSGNTGELFF. The CDR3 DNA sequence: TGTGCCAGCAGCCCCCTAGGATCAGGGAACACCGGGGAGCTGTTTTTT.

A word on this clone: Other DNA sequences in the sample encode the same CDR3. The chain is built from TRBV13 and TRBJ2-2, with 8 bases lining up with TRBD2. Trimming removed 3 bases from V and 1 base from J; junction bases left unmatched: 4. Germline loops: CDR1 PRHDT, CDR2 FYEKMQ (reference sequence). The CDR3 runs 16 residues. CDR3 DNA sequence: TGTGCCAGCAGCTTGGGTCTAGCGGGGAACACCGGGGAGCTGTTTTTT. Protein sequence: CASSLGLAGNTGELFF.

The chain employs TRBV12-2 and TRBJ2-6. TRBV12-2 constitutes a pseudogene. The CDR3 has 16 residues. This CDR3 is CASRFPKASGANVLTF. DNA for the CDR3: TGTGCAAGTCGCTTCCCTAAGGCCTCTGGGGCCAACGTCCTGACTTTC.

V is TRBV27 and J is TRBJ2-1; 9 bases are a match to TRBD2. The V and J ends lost 3 bases and 5 bases, in that order; junction bases with no gene match: 5. The CDR3 spans 15 residues. CDR1 is MNHEY and CDR2 is SMNVEV in the germline V gene (reference sequence). This CDR3 is CASSFGTSQDNEQFF. CDR3 in DNA: TGTGCCAGCAGTTTTGGGACTAGCCAGGACAATGAGCAGTTCTTC.

This clone was picked up one time. V usage is TRBV12-5 and J usage is TRBJ2-3, with 13 bases aligning to TRBD2. With V trimmed by 1 base and J by 5 bases, 9 bases remained unmatched. The CDR3 loop spans 18 amino acids. Germline values: CDR1 LGHNT, CDR2 FRNRAP. This chain's CDR3 is CASGLDYGTSGVKDTQYF. In nucleotides, the CDR3 is TGTGCTAGTGGTTTGGATTACGGGACTAGCGGGGTTAAAGATACGCAGTATTTT.

The chain couples TRBV4-3 to TRBJ2-3; 8 nucleotides line up with TRBD2. The V gene end was trimmed by 1 base and the J gene end by 5 bases; junction bases not matched to a gene: 8. The CDR3 totals 16 residues. CDR1 is LGHNA, CDR2 YSLEER, per germline. CDR3 residues: CASSQVNRLAGDTQYF. CDR3 nucleotides: TGCGCCAGCAGCCAAGTAAATAGGCTAGCGGGAGATACGCAGTATTTT.